This T cell receptor (beta chain) was recovered during a study of Graves' ophthalmopathy and Graves' hyperthyroidism. Patients were excluded if they had other autoimmune diseases or uncontrolled infections, and likewise if pregnancy or lactation applied. Diagnosis relied on clinical symptoms, serum thyroxine, TRAb, thyroid ultrasound and orbital computed tomography. The table lists this clonotype with many counts. For repertoire sequencing, the TCR beta CDR3 regions were amplified from RNA transcripts. HTBI primers served in a first-round RT-PCR, which a second-round multiplex PCR followed. In TCRdb, the multiplex PCR reads were re-called with MiXCR into one record per CDR3 protein. Among over 650,000 distinct CDR3 sequences listed, more than 40% were seen once. Germline CDR1 SNHLY, CDR2 FYNNEI. The CDR3 runs to 17 residues. V dropped 2 bases and J dropped 4; count of bases not matched to a gene: 8.

Sequenced material: peripheral blood. V gene TRBV2 combines with J gene TRBJ2-5; TRBD2 matches at 12 bases. The TCR sequence derives from an adult man with Graves' ophthalmopathy. The CDR3 region is CASSETLAGGPRETQYF. CDR3 in DNA: TGTGCCAGCAGTGAAACTCTAGCGGGGGGGCCTCGAGAGACCCAGTACTTC.